The clone carrying this T cell receptor beta chain was counted a single time. What it binds is unknown. The CDR3 contains 15 residues. The germline V and J ends were trimmed by 6 bases and 1 base, with 15 bases remaining between them. Germline CDR1 is MNHEY and CDR2 is SVGAGI. The data were obtained in a study of immune evolution from preneoplasia to lung adenocarcinoma. Study-wide background: HLA loss of heterozygosity: roughly 6.6% AIS, less than 18% MIA, about 35% ADC, none AAH. Whole-study findings and limits: Compared with EGFR-mutant or double wild-type lesions, KRAS-mutant nodules were more clonal. Later-stage lesions seemingly showed higher T cell density and diversity than normal lung.

Assay: immunoSEQ multiplex PCR; the TCRdb copy retains only in-frame clones and omits some. This table holds under 5,000 clones, about 82% found once. Sequencing was carried out using FFPE lung adenocarcinoma in situ tissue. The sequence was collected from a person between 65 and 80 years old with lung adenocarcinoma. This chain links TRBV6-5 with TRBJ1-1, with a weak D call TRBD1 (5 bases). CDR3 sequence reads: CASRGTASPNTEAFF. The CDR3 DNA is TGTGCCAGCAGAGGGACGGCCTCCCCGAACACTGAAGCTTTCTTT.